Sequencing of this T cell receptor beta chain was carried out in a study of shared T cell receptors in the human thymus. Only in-frame clones appear in the TCRdb table, and some are missing; sequencing was by immunoSEQ multiplex PCR. The table records hundreds of thousands of clones, 87% of them present only once. The CDR3 runs to 15 residues. Trimming cost V 1 base and J 10 bases, with 22 bases left between them. CDR1 and CDR2 from the germline V gene are SQVTM and ANQGSEA. These data were also filed under a second study, of human thymus T cells. That source adds: Thymus pieces cut out during corrective heart surgery were the tissue that was used. The authors found apparently biased V and J gene usage in thymic and blood repertoires. There were highly overlapping thymic repertoires among unrelated individuals, as related research reported.

The rearrangement links TRBV29-1 to TRBJ1-1; D is ambiguous. The sample taken for sequencing was thymocytes. This receptor was identified in a boy younger than two with a congenital heart defect. Written as DNA, the CDR3 is TGCAGCGTTGAAGGGGTGCCGGAAGAGGAATCGGGAGCTTTCTTT. Its protein is CSVEGVPEEESGAFF.